The rows below give T cell receptor beta chains drawn from one sample of a study of identifying expanded T cells in peripheral blood. Some clones are missing from TCRdb's copy, which holds only in-frame ones; the method was immunoSEQ multiplex PCR. This table holds about 100,000 clones, 88% found once. Sample: blood. These receptors all come from a person between 18 and 75 years old in good health. CDR3s include the opening cysteine and the closing phenylalanine or tryptophan. A D gene is named only where the DNA matches it firmly. Expanded clones get a size class; other rows say once, few or many, or leave the size out.

. TRBJ1-2 . TRBV6-5 CASSPVRTDGYTF TGTGCCAGCAGCCCAGTAAGGACGGATGGCTACACCTTC
. TRBJ1-4 . TRBV4-1 CASSQRYGFMGEKLFF TGCGCCAGCAGCCAACGATACGGATTTATGGGAGAAAAACTGTTTTTT
. TRBJ2-7 . TRBV27 CASSLARTPYEQYF TGTGCCAGCAGTTTAGCCAGAACCCCCTACGAGCAGTACTTC
TRBD1 TRBJ1-1 . TRBV7-9 CASSQDRVTEAFF TGTGCCAGCAGCCAAGACAGGGTCACTGAAGCTTTCTTT
TRBD1 TRBJ2-5 . TRBV5-1 CASTWVGQQETQYF TGCGCCAGCACGTGGGTGGGACAGCAAGAGACCCAGTACTTC
. TRBJ1-3 . TRBV30 CAWSVHSGNTIYF TGTGCCTGGAGTGTACACTCCGGAAACACCATATATTTT
TRBD1 TRBJ2-7 . TRBV27 CASGQGSEQYF TGTGCCAGCGGACAGGGGTCCGAGCAGTACTTC
TRBD1 TRBJ2-5 . TRBV27 CASRPPGTDETQYF TGTGCCAGCCGGCCCCCCGGGACAGACGAGACCCAGTACTTC
. TRBJ2-2 once TRBV29-1 CSVGGVLSGELFF TGCAGCGTTGGGGGTGTTTTGTCCGGGGAGCTGTTTTTT
TRBD2 TRBJ2-1 once TRBV5-6 CASSLGLASYNEQFF TGTGCCAGCAGCTTGGGACTAGCATCCTACAATGAGCAGTTCTTC
. TRBJ1-6 . TRBV6-1 CASSGGEGSPLHF TGTGCCAGCAGTGGCGGGGAGGGTTCACCCCTCCACTTT
TRBD1 TRBJ1-4 once TRBV9 CASSTRQGPNEKLFF TGTGCCAGCAGCACCCGACAGGGGCCCAATGAAAAACTGTTTTTT
. TRBJ2-3 . TRBV15 CATSKAHFTDTQYF TGTGCCACCAGCAAAGCTCATTTTACAGATACGCAGTATTTT
TRBD1 TRBJ2-1 . TRBV7-8 CASSFRLVSGQLTYNEQFF TGTGCCAGCAGTTTCCGTCTTGTTTCGGGACAGCTAACTTACAATGAGCAGTTCTTC
. TRBJ2-2 . TRBV6-1 CASSEGRENSNTGELFF TGTGCCAGCAGTGAAGGGAGGGAGAACTCGAACACCGGGGAGCTGTTTTTT
TRBD2 TRBJ2-5 . TRBV7-2 CASSLDPSGPKGTQYF TGTGCCAGCAGCTTAGACCCTAGCGGACCTAAAGGGACCCAGTACTTC
TRBD1 TRBJ1-1 . TRBV7-3 CASRATGGNTEAFF TGTGCCAGCAGGGCTACAGGGGGCAACACTGAAGCTTTCTTT
TRBD2 TRBJ2-7 . TRBV5-1 CASSPASGGTTYEQYF TGCGCCAGCTCCCCAGCTAGCGGGGGGACCACCTACGAGCAGTACTTC
. TRBJ1-5 . TRBV28 CASSAHRDQPQHF TGTGCCAGCAGTGCCCACAGGGACCAGCCCCAGCATTTT
. TRBJ1-2 . TRBV9 CASSPPASYGYTF TGTGCCAGCAGCCCCCCGGCTAGCTATGGCTACACCTTC
. TRBJ2-1 . TRBV4-1 CASSQEKGEQFF TGCGCCAGCAGCCAAGAGAAGGGTGAGCAGTTCTTC
. TRBJ2-3 . TRBV6-1 CASSARVFETDTQYF TGTGCCAGCAGTGCCCGGGTCTTTGAAACAGATACGCAGTATTTT
. TRBJ2-3 few TRBV7-2 CASSSRLGHIAPDTQYF TGTGCCAGCAGCAGCCGCCTGGGACACATAGCCCCAGATACGCAGTATTTT
TRBD1 TRBJ2-5 . TRBV2 CASSESGGGETQYF TGTGCCAGCAGTGAGTCAGGGGGCGGGGAGACCCAGTACTTC
. TRBJ1-5 . TRBV4-1 CASSQNWNQPQHF TGCGCCAGCAGCCAAAACTGGAATCAGCCCCAGCATTTT
. TRBJ1-1 . TRBV10-3 CAIRDPSGTEAFF TGTGCCATCAGGGACCCCTCGGGGACTGAAGCTTTCTTT
TRBD2 TRBJ2-7 . TRBV6-1 CASSEYGLAGEQYF TGTGCCAGCAGTGAATACGGACTAGCGGGAGAGCAGTACTTC
. TRBJ2-3 . TRBV10-3 CAISEPPDRRTDTQYF TGTGCCATCAGTGAGCCCCCAGACAGGAGGACAGATACGCAGTATTTT
TRBD1 TRBJ1-1 few TRBV2 CASSEGTGKTEAFF TGTGCCAGCAGTGAAGGGACAGGGAAGACTGAAGCTTTCTTT
. TRBJ1-6 . TRBV30 CAWSVLSYNSPLHF TGTGCCTGGAGTGTACTGAGCTATAATTCACCCCTCCACTTT
TRBD1 TRBJ1-2 . TRBV9 CASSVAPRTGDGGYTF TGTGCCAGCAGCGTAGCTCCTAGGACAGGGGATGGGGGCTACACCTTC
. TRBJ1-2 . TRBV4-3 CASSPGRYLTNYGYTF TGCGCCAGCAGCCCGGGACGCTACCTAACTAACTATGGCTACACCTTC
. TRBJ1-6 . TRBV19 CASSIRPDNNSPLHF TGTGCCAGTAGTATTCGGCCAGATAATAATTCACCCCTCCACTTT
. TRBJ2-1 . TRBV6-1 CASRMPLGEDEQFF TGTGCCAGCAGAATGCCTTTGGGGGAAGATGAGCAGTTCTTC
TRBD1 TRBJ1-2 . TRBV11-1 CASSLAGQGSYGYTF TGTGCCAGCAGCTTAGCGGGACAGGGGAGCTATGGCTACACCTTC
. TRBJ1-1 once TRBV5-6 CASSLAAEAFF TGTGCCAGCAGCTTAGCGGCTGAAGCTTTCTTT
TRBD2 TRBJ2-3 . TRBV7-2 CASSLGGGGNTDTQYF TGTGCCAGCAGCTTAGGAGGCGGGGGGAACACAGATACGCAGTATTTT
. TRBJ2-3 . TRBV19 CASRAEDGRTDTQYF TGTGCCAGTAGAGCAGAGGACGGACGCACAGATACGCAGTATTTT
. TRBJ2-2 . TRBV9 CASSVDYANTGELFF TGTGCCAGCAGCGTAGATTACGCGAACACCGGGGAGCTGTTTTTT
. TRBJ1-1 . TRBV9 CASSVGVFTEAFF TGTGCCAGCAGCGTAGGTGTTTTCACTGAAGCTTTCTTT
. TRBJ1-1 . TRBV9 CASSGGTSQAFF TGTGCCAGCAGCGGAGGGACTTCTCAAGCTTTCTTT
TRBD1 TRBJ1-2 . TRBV25-1 CASSVQQGAYTF TGTGCCAGCAGTGTCCAACAGGGGGCGTACACCTTC
. TRBJ2-1 . TRBV18 CASSPPRQASYNEQFF TGTGCCAGCTCACCCCCCCGACAGGCCTCCTACAATGAGCAGTTCTTC
TRBD2 TRBJ2-1 . TRBV11-3 CASSSGTSGRSSGSYNEQFF TGTGCCAGCAGCTCAGGGACTAGCGGGAGATCGAGTGGTTCCTACAATGAGCAGTTCTTC